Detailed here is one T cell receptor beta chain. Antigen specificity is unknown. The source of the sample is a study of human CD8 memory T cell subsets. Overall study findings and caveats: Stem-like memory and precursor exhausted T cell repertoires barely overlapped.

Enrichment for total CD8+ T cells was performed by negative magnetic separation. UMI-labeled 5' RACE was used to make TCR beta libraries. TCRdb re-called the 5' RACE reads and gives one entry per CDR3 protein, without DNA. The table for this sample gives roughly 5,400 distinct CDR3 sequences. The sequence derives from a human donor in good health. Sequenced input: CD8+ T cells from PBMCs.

The chain's CDR3 is CASSLGWKSNQPQHF. J is TRBJ1-5 and V is TRBV13. The CDR3 is 15 residues long. Germline CDR1 is PRHDT and CDR2 is FYEKMQ (reference sequence).